This T cell receptor beta chain appears in the sequencing data of a study of monozygotic twins with inflammatory bowel disease. Regarding the study as a whole: Relative to healthy twins, IBD patients had fewer clonotypes in common with others, a gap that was especially apparent with disease activity. Different subtypes (of T cells) could not be told apart from one another.

With respect to this clonotype: Its matching antigen is unknown.

The CDR3 consists of 17 residues. Germline V lookup: CDR1 DFQATT, CDR2 SNEGSKA (reference sequence). Following a re-call of the 5' RACE reads, TCRdb has one entry per CDR3 protein and lacks DNA. The specimen's table records roughly 320,000 distinct CDR3 sequences. The receptor was isolated from a human donor with ulcerative colitis or Crohn's disease, or a healthy co-twin of an affected twin (not recorded which). The chain has TRBV20-1 and TRBJ2-1; as DNA is missing, the TRBD1 call by TCRdb cannot be tested. The sequenced sample consisted of blood. This chain's CDR3 is CSARDFLDRDVLNEQFF.